The rows below give T cell receptor beta chains drawn from one sample of a study of blood T cell repertoires in COVID-19. Some clones are missing from TCRdb's copy, which holds only in-frame ones; the method was immunoSEQ multiplex PCR. The sample has some 350,000 clones, 70% to 90% seen once. Material for sequencing was PBMCs or T cells enriched from blood (not recorded which). Receptors were obtained from a woman in her twenties or thirties who had recovered from COVID-19. The CDR3 runs from the conserved cysteine through the conserved F or W. A D gene is named only where the DNA matches it firmly. Expanded clones get a size class; other rows say once, few or many, or leave the size out.

>TRBV7-3|.|TRBD1|TRBJ2-1
TGTGCCAGCAGCATGGACAGGGGGCGAGGTGAGCAGTTCTTC
CASSMDRGRGEQFF
>TRBV11-2|.|TRBD2|TRBJ2-1
TGTGCCAGCAGCCCGTGGGAGGTAGCGGGAACATACAATGAGCAGTTCTTC
CASSPWEVAGTYNEQFF
>TRBV2|.|.|TRBJ1-4
TGTGCCATCCCTACTATCGAAAAACTGTTTTTT
CAIPTIEKLFF
>TRBV23-1|.|.|TRBJ2-3
TGCGCCAGCAGTCAATCCGGAGGGGGCGTCTCGGATACGCAGTATTTT
CASSQSGGGVSDTQYF
>TRBV15|.|.|TRBJ1-2
TGTGCCACCAGCAGAGACAGTTATGGCTACACCTTC
CATSRDSYGYTF
>TRBV5-1|.|TRBD2|TRBJ2-1
TGCGCCAGCAGCTCCGATGCTAGCGGGGGGGCCTTAGAGCAGTTCTTC
CASSSDASGGALEQFF
>TRBV27|.|TRBD1|TRBJ2-7
TGTGCCAGCAGTGTACGACAGGGGGCGAAGGGCGAGCAGTACTTC
CASSVRQGAKGEQYF
>TRBV28|.|.|TRBJ2-6
TGTGCCAGCAGCCAACAGTTCTCTGGGGCCAACGTCCTGACTTTC
CASSQQFSGANVLTF
>TRBV28|.|.|TRBJ1-6
TGTGCCAGCAGTTATCAAGACGGGAGCTCCTATAATTCACCCCTCCACTTT
CASSYQDGSSYNSPLHF
>TRBV14|.|.|TRBJ2-3
TGTGCCAGCAGCCATGGCCGGGTAATGCAGTATTTT
CASSHGRVMQYF
>TRBV5-6|.|.|TRBJ2-7
TGTGCCAGCAGCTCGATCGGGACATCCTTTGGGGAGCAGTACTTC
CASSSIGTSFGEQYF
>TRBV18|.|TRBD1|TRBJ2-7
TGTGCCAGCTCACCACCGGGACAGGGGGCAGGGGAGCAGTACTTC
CASSPPGQGAGEQYF
>TRBV28|.|.|TRBJ1-1
TGTGCCAGCAGTATCGTACTGAGGGACACTGAAGCTTTCTTT
CASSIVLRDTEAFF
>TRBV5-1|.|.|TRBJ1-1
TGCGCCAGCAGCTTTGGCCCAGACACTGAAGCTTTCTTT
CASSFGPDTEAFF
>TRBV29-1|.|.|TRBJ2-7
TGCAGCGTTGGGCGCGGAGGAAACCTAGCCTACGAGCAGTACTTC
CSVGRGGNLAYEQYF
>TRBV3-1/TRBV3-2|few|TRBD2|TRBJ2-1
TGTGCCAGCAGCTACGGGGGGGGTGAGCAGTTCTTC
CASSYGGGEQFF
>TRBV10-3|.|TRBD1|TRBJ2-7
TGTGCCATCAGTGAGCCGGGACAGGTCTCCTACGAGCAGTACTTC
CAISEPGQVSYEQYF
>TRBV6-1|once|.|TRBJ1-1
TGTGCCAGCAGTGAAGGGGCGCGCCGGGGGGCTTTCTTT
CASSEGARRGAFF
>TRBV19|once|TRBD1|TRBJ2-1
TGTGCCAGTAGTATAGATCCGGGACAGGTCGTCCTTAATGAGCAGTTCTTC
CASSIDPGQVVLNEQFF
>TRBV27|.|.|TRBJ2-7
TGTGCCAGCAGTCCCCGCGGGGTCTACTACGAGCAGTACTTC
CASSPRGVYYEQYF
>TRBV19|.|.|TRBJ1-3
TGTGCCAGTGAAGGCAGGAACTCTGGAAACACCATATATTTT
CASEGRNSGNTIYF
>TRBV28|.|.|TRBJ2-3
TGTGCCAGCAGCCCAGGCACAGATACGCAGTATTTT
CASSPGTDTQYF
>TRBV3-1/TRBV3-2|.|.|TRBJ1-3
TGTGCCAGCAGCCCAGCAGGCTTCTCTGGAAACACCATATATTTT
CASSPAGFSGNTIYF
>TRBV20-1|few|TRBD1|TRBJ1-5
TGCAGTGCTAGTACGGGACAGGGAATCAGCAATCAGCCCCAGCATTTT
CSASTGQGISNQPQHF
>TRBV12-5|once|TRBD1|TRBJ1-2
TGTGCTAGTGGCTTATACAGGGGGGATGGCTACACCTTC
CASGLYRGDGYTF
>TRBV28|few|TRBD1|TRBJ1-5
TGTGCCAGCAGACGTGACAGGGGGTTTTTTCGCAATCAGCCCCAGCATTTT
CASRRDRGFFRNQPQHF